This T cell receptor (beta chain) was sequenced during a study of blood T cell repertoires in COVID-19. Each participant's cohort was designated according to participant-reported clinical history. The assay was immunoSEQ multiplex PCR, and TCRdb's table has in-frame clones only and misses some. The table shows 350,000 to 450,000 clones, with 85% to 90% occurring only once. Trimming took 6 bases from V and 5 from J; bases not matched to a gene: 8. The CDR3 contains 15 residues. The germline V gene has CDR1 MDHEN and CDR2 SYDVKM. Sequenced sample: PBMCs or T cells enriched from blood (not recorded which). This clonotype originated in a man under 40 who had recovered from COVID-19. The genes are TRBV28 and TRBJ2-5; TRBD2 matches at 11 bases. The DNA of the CDR3 is TGTGCCAGCAGCCCACTAGCGGGAGTCCGTGAGACCCAGTACTTC. Protein: CASSPLAGVRETQYF.